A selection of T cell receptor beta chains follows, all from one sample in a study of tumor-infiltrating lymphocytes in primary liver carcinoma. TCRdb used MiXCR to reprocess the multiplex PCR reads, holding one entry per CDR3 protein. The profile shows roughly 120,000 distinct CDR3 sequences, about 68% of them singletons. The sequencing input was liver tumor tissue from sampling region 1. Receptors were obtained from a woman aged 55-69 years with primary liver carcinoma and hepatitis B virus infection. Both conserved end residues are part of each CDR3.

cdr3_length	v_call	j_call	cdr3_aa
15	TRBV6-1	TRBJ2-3	CASSERGYSTDTQYF
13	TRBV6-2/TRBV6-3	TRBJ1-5	CASSIGSNQPQHF
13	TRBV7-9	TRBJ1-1	CASSLLQDTEAFF
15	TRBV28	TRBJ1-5	CASSSLGQGVKPQHF
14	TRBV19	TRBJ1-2	CASTLLQANYGYTF
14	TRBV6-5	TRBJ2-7	CVSSKVGGPYEQYF
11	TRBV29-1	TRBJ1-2	CSVEGGVGYNF
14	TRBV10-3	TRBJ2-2	CAIRGLAVAGELFF
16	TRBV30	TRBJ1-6	CAWTHSGMTYNSPLHF
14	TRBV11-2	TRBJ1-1	CASSLAEGATEAIF
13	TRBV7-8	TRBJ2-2	CASSLAGPGELFF
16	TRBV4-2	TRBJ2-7	CTSSHPGTSSSYEQYF
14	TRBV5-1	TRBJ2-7	CASSSQGGSYEQYF
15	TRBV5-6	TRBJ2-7	CASSLAGISSYEQYF
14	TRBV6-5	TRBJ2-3	CASRGHTDGDTQYF
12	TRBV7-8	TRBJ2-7	CATGHLSYEQYF
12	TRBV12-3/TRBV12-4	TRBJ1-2	CASSFWDCGYTF
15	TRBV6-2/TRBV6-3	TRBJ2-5	CGSSELGQLRGIQYF
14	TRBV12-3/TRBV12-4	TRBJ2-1	CASSLKFRGSGQFF
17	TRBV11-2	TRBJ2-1	CASSLVWGGSRYNEQFF